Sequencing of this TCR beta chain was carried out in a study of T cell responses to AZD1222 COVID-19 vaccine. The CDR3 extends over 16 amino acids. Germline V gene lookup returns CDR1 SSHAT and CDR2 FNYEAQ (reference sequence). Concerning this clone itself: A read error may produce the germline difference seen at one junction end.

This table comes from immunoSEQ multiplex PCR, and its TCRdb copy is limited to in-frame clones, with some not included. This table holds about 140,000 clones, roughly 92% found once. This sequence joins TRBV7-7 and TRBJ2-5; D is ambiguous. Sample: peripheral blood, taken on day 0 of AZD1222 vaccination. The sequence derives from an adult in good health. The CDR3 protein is CASSLAAEPAEETQYF. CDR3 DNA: TGTGCTAGCAGCTTAGCCGCAGAGCCCGCAGAAGAGACCCAGTACTTC.